This T cell receptor beta chain was recovered during a study of cytomegalovirus exposure and HLA in healthy donors. Across the whole study: The study placed roughly four fifths of its roughly 430 genotyped donors in the Caucasian-associated ancestry cluster.

The CDR3 runs to 16 residues. The germline CDR1 and CDR2 sequences are GTSNPN and SVGIG (reference sequence). V lost 5 bases to trimming and J lost 4 bases, with 20 bases between them. As for the donors, each was a healthy bone marrow donor. Sampled while nominally healthy, donors likely had unrecorded immune exposures. This PCR relied on a set of 60 Vbeta primers and 13 Jbeta primers. Sequencing used immunoSEQ multiplex PCR; TCRdb keeps in-frame clones, though not all of them. The sample includes under 200,000 clones, 82% seen only once; the top ten take 9.5% to 12%. The V call is TRBV30, the J call TRBJ1-4, with D perhaps matching TRBD1 (5 bases). The material sequenced was PBMCs. This sequence was found in a man aged 45-65 years in good health and CMV-seropositive. CDR3 in amino acids: CAWGGSLTDINEKLFF. DNA for the CDR3: TGTGCCTGGGGGGGGTCCTTGACAGATATTAATGAAAAACTGTTTTTT.